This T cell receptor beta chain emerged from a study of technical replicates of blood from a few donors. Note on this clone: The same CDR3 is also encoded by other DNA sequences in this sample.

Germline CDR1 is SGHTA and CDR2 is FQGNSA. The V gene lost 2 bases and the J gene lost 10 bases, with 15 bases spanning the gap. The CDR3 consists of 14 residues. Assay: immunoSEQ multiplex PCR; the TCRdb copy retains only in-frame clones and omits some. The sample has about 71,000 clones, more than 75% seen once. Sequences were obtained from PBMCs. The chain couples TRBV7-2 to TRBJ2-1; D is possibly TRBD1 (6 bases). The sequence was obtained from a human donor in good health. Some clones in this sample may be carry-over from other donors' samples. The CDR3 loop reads CASSLRQAYNEQFF. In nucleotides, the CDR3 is TGTGCCAGCAGCTTAAGACAGGCGTATAACGAGCAGTTCTTC. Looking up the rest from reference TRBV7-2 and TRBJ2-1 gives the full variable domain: GAGVSQSPSNKVTEKGKDVELRCDPISGHTALYWYRQSLGQGLEFLIYFQGNSAPDKSGLPSDRFSAERTGGSVSTLTIQRTQQEDSAVYLCASSLRQAYNEQFFGPGTRLTVL.